A single sample is the source of the 7 T cell receptor beta chains below, sequenced in a study of shared clonotypes between healthy human individuals. Profiled with immunoSEQ multiplex PCR; TCRdb holds only in-frame clones, not every one. The sample lists over a million clones, approximately 98% seen once, with about 0.45% in the top ten. Source material: naive CD4+ T cells sorted from blood. The subset: CD45RA+ positively selected. These TCRs come from a man aged 25 to 45 in good health.

The rearrangement joins TRBV11-2 to TRBJ1-4; D is uncertain. CDR1 and CDR2 from the germline V gene are SGHAT and FQNNGV. V lost 3 bases and J lost 7, with 9 bases in between. CDR3 length: 13 residues. CDR3 loop: CASSFDPGEKLFF. CDR3 in DNA: TGTGCCAGCAGCTTCGACCCCGGTGAAAAACTGTTTTTT.

J is TRBJ2-5 and V is TRBV29-1; the D is unclear. Germline V gene lookup returns CDR1 SQVTM and CDR2 ANQGSEA. Trimming stripped 6 bases from V and 4 bases from J, with 12 bases between. The CDR3 runs to 12 residues. Here the CDR3 DNA reads TGCAGCGTCGGCACGGGCCCAGAGACCCAGTACTTC. Translating it yields CSVGTGPETQYF. Full variable domain (rest looked up from reference TRBV29-1 and TRBJ2-5): SAVISQKPSRDICQRGTSLTIQCQVDSQVTMMFWYRQQPGQSLTLIATANQGSEATYESGFVIDKFPISRPNLTFSTLTVSNMSPEDSSIYLCSVGTGPETQYFGPGTRLLVL.

The rearrangement uses TRBV19 and TRBJ1-4; tentatively, D is TRBD1 (6 bases). Trimming took 5 bases from V and 5 from J, leaving 9 bases between them. CDR1 LNHDA and CDR2 SQIVND come from the germline V gene (reference sequence). The CDR3 has 13 residues. The CDR3 loop is CASSRQVNEKLFF. CDR3 nucleotides: TGTGCCAGTAGTCGACAGGTGAATGAAAAACTGTTTTTT. Full variable domain (rest looked up from reference TRBV19 and TRBJ1-4): DGGITQSPKYLFRKEGQNVTLSCEQNLNHDAMYWYRQDPGQGLRLIYYSQIVNDFQKGDIAEGYSVSREKKESFPLTVTSAQKNPTAFYLCASSRQVNEKLFFGSGTQLSVL.

This clone appeared a single time. This rearrangement joins TRBV5-8 to TRBJ2-7, with D possibly TRBD1 on 6 matching bases. V dropped 0 bases and J dropped 3 bases, with 10 bases sitting between them. CDR3 size: 14 residues. CDR1 SGHTS and CDR2 YDEGEE come from the germline V gene. This CDR3 reads CASSLGGQLYEQYF. CDR3 sequence (DNA): TGTGCCAGCAGCTTGGGCGGACAGCTCTACGAGCAGTACTTC. Based on the CDR3 plus reference TRBV5-8 and TRBJ2-7, the full variable domain is EAGVTQSPTHLIKTRGQQATLRCSPISGHTSVYWYQQALGLGLQFLLWYDEGEERNRGNFPPRFSGRQFPNYSSELNVNALELEDSALYLCASSLGGQLYEQYFGPGTRLTVT.

The chain links TRBV10-1 to TRBJ2-7; D not certain. CDR1 and CDR2 from the germline V gene are WNHNN and SYGVQD (reference sequence). This CDR3 has 14 amino acids. Trimming took off 4 bases at V and 1 base at J, with 11 bases between the two ends. This CDR3 reads CASSALPSSYEQYF. The CDR3 bases are TGCGCCAGCAGTGCTTTGCCCTCATCCTACGAGCAGTACTTC.

The gene calls are TRBV6-1 and TRBJ2-7; maybe TRBD1 (5 bases). Germline CDR1 is MNHNS and CDR2 is SASEGT. This CDR3 is 16 amino acids long. V gave up 2 bases and J gave up 3 bases, with 17 bases separating them. The CDR3 DNA reads as TGTGCCAGCAGTGAAAATCACCCAGGGCGAAACTACGAGCAGTACTTC. As protein: CASSENHPGRNYEQYF.

The V call is TRBV4-3, the J call TRBJ1-5; possible D gene TRBD1, 5 bases. This CDR3 spans 15 amino acids. Trimming took 4 bases from V and 1 from J, leaving 11 bases between them. Germline assignment: CDR1 LGHNA and CDR2 YSLEER. The CDR3 nucleotides read TGCGCCAGCAGCCTTGACAGAGGAAGCAATCAGCCCCAGCATTTT. Its translation is CASSLDRGSNQPQHF.